This note documents a single TCR beta chain sequence. What it binds is unknown. This specimen comes from a study of T cells in narcolepsy. Broader study findings: Reportedly, autoreactive clonotypes were serially detected in patients' blood but not controls'. Autoreactive clone sequences were missing from some blood memory CD4+ repertoires.

V dropped 3 bases and J dropped 4 bases, with 11 bases sitting between them. CDR1 WNHNN and CDR2 SYGVQD come from the germline V gene (reference sequence). The CDR3 contains 14 residues. Generated by immunoSEQ multiplex PCR, the TCRdb table keeps only in-frame clones and is missing some. The sample contains about 35,000 clones, around 80% of which appear only once. Material: memory (CD45RA-) CD4+ T cells from blood. This clonotype originated in a human donor in good health. The chain links TRBV10-1 to TRBJ2-3; D is perhaps TRBD2 (6 bases). The CDR3 DNA sequence: TGCGCCAGCAGTGACGCGGGGCTGGCAGATACGCAGTATTTT. This translates into CASSDAGLADTQYF.